Below are 17 T cell receptor beta chains sequenced from a single sample in a study of shared clonotypes between healthy human individuals. Using immunoSEQ multiplex PCR, the repertoire was profiled, and TCRdb retains in-frame clones only, with some absent. The sample gives some 2 million clones, roughly 94% of which show up once; roughly 0.13% is in the top ten. The material sequenced was naive CD4+ T cells sorted from blood. Noted subset: CD45RA+ positively selected. Every receptor here comes from a man younger than 30 in good health.

The chain links TRBV6-5 to TRBJ2-7, with 10 bases aligning to TRBD1. The CDR3 is 15 residues long. Looked up from germline, CDR1 is MNHEY and CDR2 is SVGAGI. The V and J ends lost 4 bases and 0 bases, in that order; junction bases with no gene match: 3. The CDR3 loop reads CASSWGTGVSYEQYF. Here the CDR3 DNA reads TGTGCCAGCAGTTGGGGGACAGGGGTCTCCTACGAGCAGTACTTC.

This chain joins TRBV2 and TRBJ2-1, with D perhaps matching TRBD2 (6 bases). Per germline, CDR1 SNHLY and CDR2 FYNNEI. The germline V and J ends were trimmed by 4 bases and 3 bases, with 10 bases remaining between them. This CDR3 is 14 amino acids long. This CDR3 is CASSVAGFYNEQFF. DNA for the CDR3: TGTGCCAGCAGTGTTGCGGGATTCTACAATGAGCAGTTCTTC.

J is TRBJ2-3 and V is TRBV27; 7 bases are shared with TRBD1. The V segment lost 4 bases and the J segment 11 bases; nucleotides outside the gene matches: 21. There are 17 residues in the CDR3. Germline CDR1 reads MNHEY; CDR2 reads SMNVEV (reference sequence). The CDR3 nucleotides read TGTGCCAGCAGTTCCACGGACAGGCCTAGTTTGGTGCGCAAGCAGTATTTT. As protein: CASSSTDRPSLVRKQYF.

The rearrangement uses TRBV6-1 and TRBJ1-3; D is undetermined. Trimming pared 5 bases from V and 4 bases from J, leaving 3 bases between. The CDR3 spans 11 residues. The germline V gene encodes CDR1 MNHNS and CDR2 SASEGT. CDR3 nucleotides: TGTGCCAGCAGTCGGGGAAACACCATATATTTT. Its protein is CASSRGNTIYF.

The chain has TRBV4-3 and TRBJ2-5, with 9 bases lining up with TRBD1. Germline CDR1 and CDR2: LGHNA and YSLEER. V lost 3 bases, J lost 7 bases, and 3 bases stayed unmatched. CDR3 length: 13 amino acids. The CDR3 DNA sequence: TGCGCCAGCAGCCAGGGACAGGGAGGGACCCAGTACTTC. It is translated as CASSQGQGGTQYF.

This chain uses TRBV2 with TRBJ1-3; the match to TRBD1 covers 7 bases. The V segment lost 2 bases and the J segment 0 bases; nucleotides outside the gene matches: 4. The germline V gene encodes CDR1 SNHLY and CDR2 FYNNEI. The CDR3 totals 16 residues. The CDR3 reads CASSERGQISGNTIYF. CDR3 nucleotide sequence: TGTGCCAGCAGTGAAAGGGGACAGATCTCTGGAAACACCATATATTTT.

The V gene is TRBV28, the J gene TRBJ1-5; D is unclear. The CDR3 runs 14 residues. V lost 3 bases and J lost 3, with 9 bases in between. CDR1 is MDHEN, CDR2 SYDVKM, per germline. The chain's CDR3 is CASSLARNNQPQHF. CDR3 bases: TGTGCCAGCAGTTTGGCCAGGAACAATCAGCCCCAGCATTTT.

This chain links TRBV7-9 with TRBJ2-1; 9 positions match TRBD1. With 5 bases clipped from V and 0 bases from J, the junction kept 14 bases outside the gene matches. The CDR3 totals 19 residues. Germline V lookup: CDR1 SEHNR, CDR2 FQNEAQ (reference sequence). The CDR3 protein is CASSPRGQGPRSSYNEQFF. The CDR3 DNA follows: TGTGCCAGCAGCCCTAGGGGACAGGGTCCTCGAAGCTCCTACAATGAGCAGTTCTTC.

J is TRBJ2-1 and V is TRBV4-3; 7 bases line up with TRBD2. The CDR3 sequence is 16 residues long. The V segment lost 0 bases and the J segment 8 bases; nucleotides outside the gene matches: 10. Per germline, CDR1 LGHNA and CDR2 YSLEER. The CDR3 here is CASSQDPGLPPYEQFF. The DNA of the CDR3 is TGCGCCAGCAGCCAAGACCCGGGACTACCCCCTTATGAGCAGTTCTTC.

Turning to this clone: The sample has other DNA sequences that encode this CDR3 too. This CDR3 is CASSEGYSNQPQHF. CDR3 sequence (DNA): TGTGCCAGCAGTGAAGGTTATAGCAATCAGCCCCAGCATTTT. V is TRBV2 and J is TRBJ1-5; D is ambiguous. V gave up 1 base and J gave up 0 bases, with 4 bases separating them. The CDR3 consists of 14 residues. The germline gives CDR1 SNHLY, CDR2 FYNNEI.

The chain uses TRBV7-9 and TRBJ2-2; D gene uncertain. CDR1 and CDR2 (germline): SEHNR, FQNEAQ (reference sequence). V lost 6 bases to trimming and J lost 5 bases, with 22 bases between them. The CDR3 is 17 residues long. The CDR3: CASSPRKDVLNTGELFF. CDR3 sequence (DNA): TGTGCCAGCAGTCCGAGAAAGGACGTTCTAAATACCGGGGAGCTGTTTTTT.

The CDR3 bases are TGCAGTACACCCTTTCTGGATACGCAGTATTTT. It codes for CSTPFLDTQYF. This chain uses TRBV20-1 with TRBJ2-3; the D is unclear. Germline assignment: CDR1 DFQATT and CDR2 SNEGSKA (reference sequence). The CDR3 sequence is 11 residues long. V lost 8 bases to trimming and J lost 6 bases, with 12 bases between them.

The rearrangement links TRBV13 to TRBJ2-3; perhaps TRBD2 as D (6 bases). This CDR3 spans 15 amino acids. Germline CDR1 PRHDT, CDR2 FYEKMQ (reference sequence). V was pared by 1 base and J by 5 bases, with 13 bases between. CDR3 in amino acids: CASSLVPGAGDTQYF. Written as DNA, the CDR3 is TGTGCCAGCAGCTTAGTACCGGGAGCGGGAGATACGCAGTATTTT.

As to this clone: The same CDR3 arises from other DNA sequences in this sample as well. The chain joins TRBV6-1 to TRBJ1-5, with D hard to call. CDR1 is MNHNS, CDR2 SASEGT, per germline. Deletions cut 0 bases from V and 5 bases from J, with 8 bases between. The CDR3 length is 14 residues. The CDR3 sequence: CASSEAGGYQPQHF. The CDR3 DNA reads TGTGCCAGCAGTGAAGCTGGAGGGTATCAGCCCCAGCATTTT.

This chain links TRBV5-1 with TRBJ2-3, with D unresolved. Trimming removed 0 bases from V and 4 bases from J, with 9 bases in between. Germline assignment: CDR1 SGHRS and CDR2 YFSETQ. The length of the CDR3 is 14 residues. This chain's CDR3 is CASSLARVADTQYF. The CDR3 DNA is TGCGCCAGCAGCTTGGCAAGGGTCGCAGATACGCAGTATTTT. Filled out from reference TRBV5-1 and TRBJ2-3, the complete variable domain reads KAGVTQTPRYLIKTRGQQVTLSCSPISGHRSVSWYQQTPGQGLQFLFEYFSETQRNKGNFPGRFSGRQFSNSRSEMNVSTLELGDSALYLCASSLARVADTQYFGPGTRLTVL.

The chain joins TRBV9 to TRBJ1-6; D call uncertain. The CDR3 sequence is 13 residues long. V lost 2 bases and J 6 bases, leaving 6 bases between the germline ends. Per the germline V gene, CDR1 is SGDLS and CDR2 is YYNGEE. The CDR3 DNA reads TGTGCCAGCAGCGTCGACGTTAATTCACCCCTCCACTTT. It translates to CASSVDVNSPLHF.

This rearrangement joins TRBV6-1 to TRBJ1-1; D possibly corresponds to TRBD1 (5 bases). The V gene's germline CDR1 is MNHNS and CDR2 SASEGT. The CDR3 sequence is 14 residues long. The V end was cut by 4 bases, the J end by 4 bases, with 13 bases between. CDR3 sequence reads: CASSAVGGRTEAFF. DNA of the CDR3: TGTGCCAGCAGTGCCGTGGGGGGACGCACTGAAGCTTTCTTT.